These 19 T cell receptor beta chains were sequenced from one sample in a study of cytomegalovirus exposure and HLA in healthy donors. The repertoire was sequenced with immunoSEQ multiplex PCR; TCRdb's copy has only in-frame clones and lacks some. The data contain roughly 67,000 clones, roughly nine tenths of them singletons. The sequenced material came from PBMCs. The receptor set was obtained from a man between 18 and 35 years old in good health and CMV-seronegative.

V gene TRBV4-2 combines with J gene TRBJ1-3, with a weak D call TRBD1 (5 bases). V was cut by 0 bases and J by 4 bases, with 10 bases left in between. CDR1 is LGHNA, CDR2 YNFKEQ, per germline. The CDR3 runs to 15 residues. The chain's CDR3 is CASSQEQVAGNTIYF. The CDR3 nucleotides read TGTGCCAGCAGCCAAGAACAGGTTGCCGGAAACACCATATATTTT.

J is TRBJ2-2 and V is TRBV9; TRBD1 matches 9 bases. V shed 3 bases and J 1 base; nucleotides not matched to a gene: 22. CDR3 length equals 22 residues. From germline, CDR1 is SGDLS and CDR2 YYNGEE. CDR3 amino acids: CASSATLRGTGLKNLNTGELFF. The CDR3 nucleotides are TGTGCCAGCAGCGCTACCCTCCGGGGGACAGGGCTTAAGAACTTGAACACCGGGGAGCTGTTTTTT.

This clone was observed once. The chain couples TRBV15 to TRBJ2-7; 9 bases align to TRBD1. CDR3 length equals 14 residues. The V and J ends lost 5 bases and 4 bases, in that order; junction bases with no gene match: 6. Germline loops: CDR1 LNHNV, CDR2 YYDKDF (reference sequence). In DNA, the CDR3 is TGTGCCACCAGCGATGGGACAGGGAGATACGAGCAGTACTTC. It is translated as CATSDGTGRYEQYF.

This chain joins TRBV7-2 and TRBJ2-7; a weak D match, TRBD1 (6 bases). Trimming pared 1 base from V and 6 bases from J, leaving 13 bases between. The V gene's germline CDR1 is SGHTA and CDR2 FQGNSA. The CDR3 covers 14 residues. Here the CDR3 reads CASSLDRDVFEQYF. In DNA form, the CDR3 reads TGTGCCAGCAGCTTAGACAGGGACGTCTTCGAGCAGTACTTC.

V gene TRBV7-9 combines with J gene TRBJ2-3; no definite D call. Germline values: CDR1 SEHNR, CDR2 FQNEAQ (reference sequence). Trimming removed 5 bases from V and 0 bases from J, with 12 bases in between. This CDR3 region has 15 residues. This chain's CDR3 is CASSPLGASTDTQYF. As DNA, the CDR3 is TGTGCCAGCAGCCCCCTAGGTGCTAGCACAGATACGCAGTATTTT.

This clone showed up just once. The rearrangement joins TRBV19 to TRBJ1-2; 7 nucleotides line up with TRBD1. This CDR3 has 14 residues. The ends lost 4 bases at V and 2 bases at J; junction bases unmatched: 4. The germline gives CDR1 LNHDA, CDR2 SQIVND (reference sequence). The CDR3 protein is CASSTQQGNYGYTF. The DNA of the CDR3 is TGTGCCAGTAGTACTCAACAGGGGAACTATGGCTACACCTTC.

This chain uses TRBV10-2 with TRBJ1-1; TRBD1 is a possible D gene (5 bases). V was clipped by 2 bases and J by 4 bases, with 8 bases between them. CDR3 length: 13 amino acids. Germline V gene lookup returns CDR1 WSHSY and CDR2 SAAADI. The DNA for the CDR3 is TGCGCCAGCAGTGAGAGCAGGGCCACTGAAGCTTTCTTT. It codes for CASSESRATEAFF.

This chain uses TRBV9 with TRBJ2-3, with D possibly matching TRBD2 (6 bases). Deletions cut 3 bases from V and 2 bases from J, with 16 bases between. Germline lookup yields CDR1 SGDLS and CDR2 YYNGEE. This CDR3 region has 16 residues. The CDR3 sequence is CASSAGSGTLTDTQYF. The CDR3 bases are TGTGCCAGCAGCGCAGGATCCGGGACTCTCACAGATACGCAGTATTTT.

The chain couples TRBV6-1 to TRBJ2-5; a possible D gene is TRBD1 (6 bases). Germline assignment: CDR1 MNHNS and CDR2 SASEGT. V lost 4 bases and J 4 bases, leaving 13 bases between the germline ends. The CDR3 is 14 residues long. The CDR3 here is CASSVNRAGETQYF. As DNA, the CDR3 is TGTGCCAGCAGTGTCAACAGGGCGGGAGAGACCCAGTACTTC.

The chain combines TRBV28 with TRBJ2-1, with TRBD2 matching 7 bases. Losses at the gene ends were 4 bases for V and 0 bases for J; bases not matched to a gene: 21. The CDR3 runs 21 residues. Germline loops: CDR1 MDHEN, CDR2 SYDVKM. CDR3: CASSSPPPMGGSLGSYNEQFF. The CDR3 nucleotides are TGTGCCAGCAGTTCCCCCCCACCGATGGGCGGGAGTTTAGGCTCCTACAATGAGCAGTTCTTC.

The rearrangement joins TRBV4-2 to TRBJ2-7; D might be TRBD2 (5 bases). CDR1 and CDR2 from the germline V gene are LGHNA and YNFKEQ. This CDR3 contains 15 residues. V was pared by 3 bases and J by 2 bases, with 14 bases between. The CDR3 coding sequence is TGTGCCAGCAGCCAGTCTTCCGCCGGGACCTACGAGCAGTACTTC. This translates into CASSQSSAGTYEQYF.

The V call is TRBV7-9, the J call TRBJ2-1, with 11 bases lining up with TRBD2. V gave up 1 base and J gave up 11 bases; unmatched junction bases: 7. Germline CDR1 SEHNR, CDR2 FQNEAQ (reference sequence). The CDR3 is 15 amino acids. CDR3 loop: CASSLGVAGGEKQFF. DNA for the CDR3: TGTGCCAGCAGCTTAGGGGTAGCGGGAGGGGAGAAGCAGTTCTTC. The full variable domain, completed using reference TRBV7-9 and TRBJ2-1, is DTGVSQNPRHKITKRGQNVTFRCDPISEHNRLYWYRQTLGQGPEFLTYFQNEAQLEKSRLLSDRFSAERPKGSFSTLEIQRTEQGDSAMYLCASSLGVAGGEKQFFGPGTRLTVL.

The sample holds one count of this clone. The CDR3 region has the DNA TGTGCCAGCAGTTTAGGAGGACCTGTAAATTCCTACACCTTC. It is translated as CASSLGGPVNSYTF. This rearrangement joins TRBV28 to TRBJ1-2; no clear D gene. This CDR3 has 14 amino acids. Trimming removed 2 bases from V and 10 bases from J, with 17 bases in between. Germline CDR1 and CDR2: MDHEN and SYDVKM.

Judged by abundance, this clone is medium-sized. For the CDR3, the DNA is TGTGCCAGCTCACTGGCTTGGTCGGCGGAAGAGACCCAGTACTTC. It encodes CASSLAWSAEETQYF. The J gene is TRBJ2-5, the V gene TRBV18; D unclear. The CDR3 has 15 amino acids. V was shortened by 4 bases and J by 3 bases, with 15 bases between the two germline ends. Germline V lookup: CDR1 KGHSH, CDR2 LQKENI. The full variable domain, with the rest looked up from reference TRBV18 and TRBJ2-5, is NAGVMQNPRHLVRRRGQEARLRCSPMKGHSHVYWYRQLPEEGLKFMVYLQKENIIDESGMPKERFSAEFPKEGPSILRIQQVVRGDSAAYFCASSLAWSAEETQYFGPGTRLLVL.

The chain is built from TRBV19 and TRBJ2-3; D is possibly TRBD1 (6 bases). Germline V gene sequence: CDR1 LNHDA, CDR2 SQIVND (reference sequence). V lost 5 bases and J 0 bases, leaving 18 bases between the germline ends. The CDR3 extends over 17 amino acids. CDR3 nucleotide sequence: TGTGCCAGTAGTCTTATACCGGGACAAACCAGCACAGATACGCAGTATTTT. It encodes CASSLIPGQTSTDTQYF. Drawing the rest from reference TRBV19 and TRBJ2-3, the complete variable domain is DGGITQSPKYLFRKEGQNVTLSCEQNLNHDAMYWYRQDPGQGLRLIYYSQIVNDFQKGDIAEGYSVSREKKESFPLTVTSAQKNPTAFYLCASSLIPGQTSTDTQYFGPGTRLTVL.

This clone was seen once. This chain uses TRBV29-1 with TRBJ2-2; 9 bases are shared with TRBD1. The CDR3 consists of 17 residues. Germline values: CDR1 SQVTM, CDR2 ANQGSEA. With 5 bases clipped from V and 0 bases from J, the junction kept 10 bases outside the gene matches. The CDR3 reads CSVKSPRDRANTGELFF. Here the CDR3 DNA reads TGCAGCGTTAAATCCCCTCGGGACAGGGCGAACACCGGGGAGCTGTTTTTT.

Here the CDR3 DNA reads TGTGCCAGCAGCTTAGTTTCCGGACAGGGGGCCTACGAGCAGTACTTC. This gives the protein CASSLVSGQGAYEQYF. The chain uses TRBV7-2 and TRBJ2-7; 10 bases agree with TRBD1. The CDR3 is 16 residues long. The ends lost 1 base at V and 2 bases at J; junction bases unmatched: 5. Germline assignment: CDR1 SGHTA and CDR2 FQGNSA.

This clone was found once. This chain links TRBV7-9 with TRBJ1-5, with D perhaps matching TRBD1 (5 bases). The V end was cut by 4 bases, the J end by 9 bases, with 13 bases between. The CDR3 runs 13 residues. Germline loops: CDR1 SEHNR, CDR2 FQNEAQ (reference sequence). The chain's CDR3 is CASSSGGEWPQHF. The CDR3 DNA reads as TGTGCCAGCAGCTCTGGGGGGGAATGGCCCCAGCATTTT.

J is TRBJ2-1 and V is TRBV10-3, with 10 bases matching TRBD2. The CDR3 covers 17 residues. In germline, CDR1 is ENHRY, CDR2 SYGVKD. V lost 3 bases to trimming and J lost 2 bases; unmatched junction nucleotides: 7. The CDR3 sequence is CAISDTSSGSPYNEQFF. As DNA, the CDR3 is TGTGCCATCAGTGATACGTCTAGCGGGAGTCCCTACAATGAGCAGTTCTTC.